Presented here are 16 T cell receptor beta chains from one specimen sequenced in a study of blood T cells in healthy people across ages. Together with a sample-barcoded 5' primer, a J-beta primer mix was included in a second PCR lasting roughly 6 to 12 cycles. TCRdb ran MiXCR on the 5' RACE reads and lists one entry per CDR3 protein. The sample lists 1.5 million to 2 million distinct CDR3 sequences; about 50% were seen once. Specimen: blood. The source is a woman aged 40-49 years in good health.

This clonotype occurred a few times. DNA for the CDR3: TGTGCCAGCACACCATACACAGGGGCCGCGAACACTGAAGCTTTCTTT. As protein: CASTPYTGAANTEAFF. V gene TRBV11-2 combines with J gene TRBJ1-1; 7 bases fit TRBD1. The CDR3 spans 16 residues. The germline V gene encodes CDR1 SGHAT and CDR2 FQNNGV. Unmatched junction bases numbered 12, after V lost 7 bases and J lost 1 base.

CDR3 residues: CASSPFDQPQHF. DNA for the CDR3: TGTGCCAGCAGCCCTTTTGATCAGCCCCAGCATTTT. The chain combines TRBV12-3 or TRBV12-4 with TRBJ1-5; the D is unclear. The V and J ends lost 6 bases and 5 bases respectively, with 8 bases between them. The CDR3 has 12 residues.

With regard to this clonotype: The junction differs from germline at one of its ends, possibly a read error. This rearrangement joins TRBV20-1 to TRBJ1-2; TRBD1 matches at 7 bases. The CDR3 runs to 13 residues. Germline-derived CDR1 and CDR2 are DFQATT and SNEGSKA (reference sequence). CDR3 region: CSARTTGLGGYTF. In DNA, the CDR3 is TGCAGCGCTAGAACGACAGGGCTCGGTGGCTACACCTTC.

This clonotype was seen a few times. The genes are TRBV12-3 or TRBV12-4 and TRBJ1-6; no reliable D call. V was cut by 4 bases and J by 10 bases, with 5 bases left in between. There are 11 residues in the CDR3. The CDR3 loop is CASSSVSPLHF. CDR3 coding DNA: TGTGCCAGCAGTTCGGTCTCACCCCTCCACTTT.

V gene TRBV28 combines with J gene TRBJ1-5, with a weak D call TRBD1 (6 bases). Germline V gives CDR1 MDHEN, CDR2 SYDVKM. Trimming removed 6 bases at V and 2 bases at J, with 17 bases between. The CDR3 is 16 amino acids. CDR3 protein: CASSSGEGVGNQPQHF. The CDR3 nucleotides are TGTGCCAGCAGCTCCGGGGAGGGGGTAGGCAATCAGCCCCAGCATTTT.

This clonotype was seen a single time. V gene TRBV27 combines with J gene TRBJ1-1; weak D call: TRBD1 (5 bases). Trimming cost V 3 bases and J 7 bases, with 12 bases left between them. The CDR3 is 13 residues long. Germline CDR1 MNHEY, CDR2 SMNVEV (reference sequence). The CDR3 reads CASSLGVSYEAFF. CDR3 sequence (DNA): TGTGCCAGCAGTTTGGGGGTCTCTTATGAAGCTTTCTTT.

V is TRBV24-1 and J is TRBJ2-1; D ambiguous. The ends were cut back, 3 bases at V and 0 bases at J, with 11 bases in the middle. CDR3 length equals 16 residues. Germline CDR1 KGHDR, CDR2 SFDVKD. CDR3 DNA sequence: TGTGCCACCAGTGATGTTCAGTCCTACTCCTACAATGAGCAGTTCTTC. Its translation is CATSDVQSYSYNEQFF.

This chain links TRBV7-2 with TRBJ2-5; D is ambiguous. CDR3 size: 15 residues. Trimming pared 5 bases from V and 5 bases from J, leaving 18 bases between. Germline V gene data show CDR1 as SGHTA and CDR2 as FQGNSA. CDR3 region: CASSPQAPGLETQYF. The DNA of the CDR3 is TGTGCCAGCAGCCCCCAGGCTCCGGGTCTGGAGACCCAGTACTTC.

DNA for the CDR3: TGTGCCAGCAGGCCGCAGAACAGGGGCGAGCAGTACTTC. Translating it yields CASRPQNRGEQYF. The chain joins TRBV6-6 to TRBJ2-7, with 7 bases fitting TRBD1. The V gene end was trimmed by 6 bases and the J gene end by 6 bases; junction bases not matched to a gene: 8. Germline V gene lookup returns CDR1 MNHNY and CDR2 SVGAGI (reference sequence). The CDR3 totals 13 residues.

This clonotype appeared a few times. The chain joins TRBV12-3 or TRBV12-4 to TRBJ1-6; tentatively, D is TRBD1 (5 bases). This CDR3 region has 15 residues. The ends were cut back, 8 bases at V and 7 bases at J, with 18 bases in the middle. CDR3 residues: CASAQPGGENSPLHF. The CDR3 DNA follows: TGTGCCAGCGCTCAGCCTGGGGGAGAAAATTCACCCCTCCACTTT.

Only one count was recorded for this clonotype. This chain connects TRBV7-9 to TRBJ2-4; TRBD1 matches 9 bases. The J call may be in error: the DNA end matches TRBJ2-7 better. The CDR3 sequence is 15 residues long. The germline gives CDR1 SEHNR, CDR2 FQNEAQ (reference sequence). The CDR3 DNA reads as TGTGCCAGCAGCAAAGGGGACAGGGTTGGTTACGAGCAGTACTTC. Translation: CASSKGDRVGYEQYF.

This clonotype has more than one count but fewer than ten. The rearrangement links TRBV7-2 to TRBJ2-1; D remains unclear. This CDR3 contains 12 residues. Per germline, CDR1 SGHTA and CDR2 FQGNSA. The germline V and J ends were trimmed by 1 base and 8 bases, with 6 bases remaining between them. The CDR3 reads CASSLVLDEQFF. CDR3 nucleotides: TGTGCCAGCAGCTTAGTATTGGATGAGCAGTTCTTC.

There are a few counts of this clonotype. The gene calls are TRBV27 and TRBJ1-2; D gene ambiguous. There are 13 residues in the CDR3. CDR1 is MNHEY and CDR2 is SMNVEV in the germline V gene (reference sequence). Trimming removed 7 bases at V and 6 bases at J, with 15 bases between. The CDR3 nucleotides are TGTGCCAGCACCTCTAAGAGGACGGATGGCTACACCTTC. It specifies CASTSKRTDGYTF.

The V and J genes are TRBV5-1 and TRBJ2-3; D is unclear. This CDR3 comprises 15 residues. Trimming left V 0 bases short and J 4 bases short, with 12 bases between. The V gene's germline CDR1 is SGHRS and CDR2 YFSETQ. In nucleotides, the CDR3 is TGCGCCAGCAGCTTGGAACTGACTTCCTCAGATACGCAGTATTTT. It translates to CASSLELTSSDTQYF.

The chain employs TRBV20-1 and TRBJ2-6, with 7 bases that match TRBD1. Germline V CDR1 and CDR2: DFQATT, SNEGSKA (reference sequence). The CDR3 contains 18 residues. Unmatched junction bases numbered 14, after V lost 6 bases and J lost 0 bases. CDR3 amino acids: CSAPRTGESVSGANVLTF. The CDR3, as DNA: TGCAGTGCACCGAGGACAGGTGAATCTGTCTCTGGGGCCAACGTCCTGACTTTC.

J is TRBJ2-6 and V is TRBV4-1; D possibly corresponds to TRBD1 (6 bases). Between the trimmed V and J ends, which lost 3 bases and 0 bases, there was a span of 15 bases. This CDR3 contains 18 residues. From germline, CDR1 is MGHRA and CDR2 YSYEKL. CDR3 in amino acids: CASSHLRGTHSGANVLTF. The CDR3 region has the DNA TGCGCCAGCAGCCATCTCAGGGGTACTCACTCTGGGGCCAACGTCCTGACTTTC.